Reported below is one T cell receptor (beta chain). The CDR3 runs 16 residues. The V segment lost 4 bases and the J segment 7 bases; nucleotides outside the gene matches: 8. CDR1 LGHDT and CDR2 YNNKEL come from the germline V gene (reference sequence). The sample belongs to a study of blood T cell repertoires in COVID-19. Study information: The analysed material was cDNA or gDNA that came from T cells, B-cell-depleted T cells, or PBMCs.

In the original processing: The authors estimated nucleated cell counts from reference gene primer amplification. Here immunoSEQ multiplex PCR was the method, and the copy in TCRdb shows in-frame clones only, minus some. V, J and clone size are those of that table, while D and trimming were read from the DNA. Of approximately 80,000 clones listed, around 79% are singletons. The source material was peripheral blood. This clonotype was sampled from a human donor in a cohort sampled during active COVID-19. The J gene is TRBJ2-1, the V gene TRBV3-1 (or the pseudogene TRBV3-2), with 12 bases identical to TRBD2. CDR3 in amino acids: CASSRSTSGSGNEQFF. The CDR3 DNA follows: TGTGCCAGCAGCCGCTCGACTAGCGGGAGTGGGAATGAGCAGTTCTTC.